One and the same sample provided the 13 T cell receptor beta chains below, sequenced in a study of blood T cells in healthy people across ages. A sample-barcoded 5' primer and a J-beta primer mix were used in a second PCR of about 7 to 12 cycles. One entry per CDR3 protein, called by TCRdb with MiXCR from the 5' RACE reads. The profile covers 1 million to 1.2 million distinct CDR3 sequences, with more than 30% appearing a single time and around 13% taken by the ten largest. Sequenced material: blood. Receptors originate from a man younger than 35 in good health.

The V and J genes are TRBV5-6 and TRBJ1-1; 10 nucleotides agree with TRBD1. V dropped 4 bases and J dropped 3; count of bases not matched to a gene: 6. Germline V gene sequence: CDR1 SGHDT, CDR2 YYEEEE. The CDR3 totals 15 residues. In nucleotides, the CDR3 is TGTGCCAGCAGCGCCGGACAGGGGGAGGACACTGAAGCTTTCTTT. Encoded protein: CASSAGQGEDTEAFF.

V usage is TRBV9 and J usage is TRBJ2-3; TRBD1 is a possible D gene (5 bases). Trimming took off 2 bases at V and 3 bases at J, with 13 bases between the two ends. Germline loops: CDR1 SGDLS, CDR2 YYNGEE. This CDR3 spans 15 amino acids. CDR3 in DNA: TGTGCCAGCAGCGTTTCTGGGGCCGTAACAGATACGCAGTATTTT. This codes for CASSVSGAVTDTQYF.

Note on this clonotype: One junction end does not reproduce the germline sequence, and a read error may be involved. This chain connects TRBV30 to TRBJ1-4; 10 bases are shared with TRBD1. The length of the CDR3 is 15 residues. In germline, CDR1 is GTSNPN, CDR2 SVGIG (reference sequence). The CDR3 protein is CTWSPLDRGREKLFF. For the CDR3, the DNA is TGTACCTGGAGCCCACTGGACAGGGGGAGGGAAAAACTGTTTTTT.

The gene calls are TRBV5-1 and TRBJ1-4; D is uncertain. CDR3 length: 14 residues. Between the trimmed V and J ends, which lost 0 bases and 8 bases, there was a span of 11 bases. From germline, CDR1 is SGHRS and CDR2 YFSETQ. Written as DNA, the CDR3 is TGCGCCAGCAGCTTGGACGAGGGTGAGGAAAAACTGTTTTTT. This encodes CASSLDEGEEKLFF.

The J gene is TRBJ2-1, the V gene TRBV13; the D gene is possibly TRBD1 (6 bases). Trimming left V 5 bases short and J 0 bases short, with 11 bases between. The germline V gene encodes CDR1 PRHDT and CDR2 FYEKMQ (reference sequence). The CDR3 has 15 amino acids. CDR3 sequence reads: CASSNRESSYNEQFF. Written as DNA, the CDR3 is TGTGCCAGCAGCAACAGGGAAAGCTCCTACAATGAGCAGTTCTTC. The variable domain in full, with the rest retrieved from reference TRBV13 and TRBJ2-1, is AAGVIQSPRHLIKEKRETATLKCYPIPRHDTVYWYQQGPGQDPQFLISFYEKMQSDKGSIPDRFSAQQFSDYHSELNMSSLELGDSALYFCASSNRESSYNEQFFGPGTRLTVL.

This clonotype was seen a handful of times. For the CDR3, the DNA is TGTGCCAGCAGCTCCCTGGGGACACCGACCTACAATGAGCAGTTCTTC. This gives the protein CASSSLGTPTYNEQFF. This sequence joins TRBV7-9 and TRBJ2-1, with D tentatively TRBD1 (6 bases). Trimming removed 4 bases from V and 2 bases from J, with 15 bases in between. The germline gives CDR1 SEHNR, CDR2 FQNEAQ (reference sequence). This CDR3 has 16 residues.

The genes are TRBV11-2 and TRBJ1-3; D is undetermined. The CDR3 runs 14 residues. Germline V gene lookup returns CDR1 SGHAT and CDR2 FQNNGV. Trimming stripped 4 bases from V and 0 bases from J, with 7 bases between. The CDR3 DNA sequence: TGTGCCAGCAGCTCAGGAGGCTCTGGAAACACCATATATTTT. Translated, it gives CASSSGGSGNTIYF.

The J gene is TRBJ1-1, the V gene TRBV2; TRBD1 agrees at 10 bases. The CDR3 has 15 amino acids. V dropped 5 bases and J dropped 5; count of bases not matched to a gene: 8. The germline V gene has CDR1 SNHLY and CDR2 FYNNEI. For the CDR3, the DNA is TGTGCCAGCAGTTTAGACAGGGGGCCGGGAACTGAAGCTTTCTTT. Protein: CASSLDRGPGTEAFF.

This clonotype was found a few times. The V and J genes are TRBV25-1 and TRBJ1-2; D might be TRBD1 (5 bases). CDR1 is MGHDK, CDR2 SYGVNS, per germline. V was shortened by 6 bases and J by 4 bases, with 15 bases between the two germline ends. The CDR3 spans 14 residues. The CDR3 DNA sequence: TGTGCCAGCAGGGGGAACCAGGGATTCTATGGCTACACCTTC. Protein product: CASRGNQGFYGYTF.

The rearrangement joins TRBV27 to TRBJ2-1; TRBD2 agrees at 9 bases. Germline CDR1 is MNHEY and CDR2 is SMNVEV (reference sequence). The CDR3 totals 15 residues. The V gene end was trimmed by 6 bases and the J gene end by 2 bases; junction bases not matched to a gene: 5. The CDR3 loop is CASSMSGGTYNEQFF. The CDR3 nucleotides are TGTGCCAGCAGCATGAGCGGGGGGACCTACAATGAGCAGTTCTTC.

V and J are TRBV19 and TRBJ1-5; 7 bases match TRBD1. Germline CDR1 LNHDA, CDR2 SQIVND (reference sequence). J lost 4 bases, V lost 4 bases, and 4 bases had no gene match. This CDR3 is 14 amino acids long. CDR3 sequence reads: CASSNRQGNQPQHF. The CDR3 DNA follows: TGTGCCAGTAGTAATCGACAGGGAAATCAGCCCCAGCATTTT.

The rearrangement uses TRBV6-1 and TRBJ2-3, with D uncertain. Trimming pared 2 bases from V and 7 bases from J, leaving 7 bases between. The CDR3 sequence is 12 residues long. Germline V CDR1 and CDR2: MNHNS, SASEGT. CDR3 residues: CASSEHRYTQYF. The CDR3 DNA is TGTGCCAGCAGTGAACACCGATATACGCAGTATTTT.

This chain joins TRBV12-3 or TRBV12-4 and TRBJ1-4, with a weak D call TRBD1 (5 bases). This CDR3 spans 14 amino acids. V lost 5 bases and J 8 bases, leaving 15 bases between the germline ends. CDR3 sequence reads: CASSPDTGGEKLFF. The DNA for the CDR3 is TGTGCCAGCAGTCCCGACACGGGGGGAGAAAAACTGTTTTTT.